This TCR beta chain derives from a study of monozygotic twins with inflammatory bowel disease. General study findings and limits: Whereas healthy co-twins had higher TCRbeta diversity (inverse Simpson), IBD patients had lower diversity.

Concerning this clonotype: Its specificity is not known.

CDR3 length: 16 residues. Germline V lookup: CDR1 MDHEN, CDR2 SYDVKM. PCR of TCRalpha and TCRbeta cDNA was nested, with two rounds of 16 and 9 cycles. TCRdb reworked the 5' RACE reads into one entry per CDR3 protein, no DNA. The sample includes 300,000 to 400,000 distinct CDR3 sequences. Sampling involved one blood draw (approximately 2.3 ml) for every donor. The TCR comes from a human donor with ulcerative colitis or Crohn's disease, or a healthy co-twin of an affected twin (not recorded which). The sequencing sample was made of blood. This sequence joins TRBV28 and TRBJ2-3; TCRdb outputs TRBD1, but without DNA this stays unchecked. The CDR3 region is CASSLRTGSYADTQYF.